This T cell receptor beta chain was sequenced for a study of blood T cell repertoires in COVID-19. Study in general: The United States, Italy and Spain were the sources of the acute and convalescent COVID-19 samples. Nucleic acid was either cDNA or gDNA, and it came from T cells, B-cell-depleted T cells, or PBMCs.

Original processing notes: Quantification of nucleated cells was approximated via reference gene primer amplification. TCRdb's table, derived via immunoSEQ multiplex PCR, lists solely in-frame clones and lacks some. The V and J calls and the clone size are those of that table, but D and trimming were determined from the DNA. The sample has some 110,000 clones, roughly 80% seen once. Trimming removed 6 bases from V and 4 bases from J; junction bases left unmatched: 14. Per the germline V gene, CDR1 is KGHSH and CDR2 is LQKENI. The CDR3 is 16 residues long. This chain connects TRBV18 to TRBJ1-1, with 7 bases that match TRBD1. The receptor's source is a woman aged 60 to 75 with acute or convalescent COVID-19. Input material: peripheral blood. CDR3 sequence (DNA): TGTGCCAGCTCTCAGACAGGGATGAGATCTAGCACTGAAGCTTTCTTT. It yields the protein CASSQTGMRSSTEAFF.